Below, 4 T cell receptor beta chains from the same sample are listed, as sequenced in a study of blood T cells in healthy people across ages. The second PCR ran about 6 to 11 cycles with a sample-barcoded 5' primer and J-beta primers. TCRdb redid the calling of the 5' RACE reads with MiXCR, one entry per CDR3 protein. The sample has some 710,000 distinct CDR3 sequences, about 46% seen once; the top ten hold 18%. Source material: blood. The receptors come from an elderly man in good health.

The V gene is TRBV11-2, the J gene TRBJ2-5; 13 bases align to TRBD2. The CDR3 is made up of 15 amino acids. J lost 11 bases, V lost 4 bases, and 10 bases had no gene match. Germline CDR1 SGHAT, CDR2 FQNNGV. CDR3 in DNA: TGTGCCAGCAGCTATACTAGCGGGGGGGCTGATGAGCAGTACTTC. It encodes CASSYTSGGADEQYF.

Of note for this clonotype: One junction end does not reproduce the germline sequence, and a read error may be involved. J is TRBJ1-4 and V is TRBV7-6; TRBD1 agrees at 8 bases. Germline CDR1 SGHVS, CDR2 FNYEAQ. This CDR3 is built from 15 residues. CDR3 bases: TGCGCCAGCAGCTCCCGGACAGGGAGTAGTGAAAAACTGTTTTTT. It translates to CASSSRTGSSEKLFF.

The V and J genes are TRBV5-1 and TRBJ2-1; the D gene is possibly TRBD2 (6 bases). Germline V gene data show CDR1 as SGHRS and CDR2 as YFSETQ. The germline V and J ends were trimmed by 0 bases and 9 bases, with 13 bases remaining between them. The CDR3 runs 14 residues. The CDR3 DNA follows: TGCGCCAGCAGCTTGGAGGCAGGGAGGAGTGAGCAGTTCTTC. Amino acid sequence: CASSLEAGRSEQFF.

The chain joins TRBV20-1 to TRBJ2-4; D gene uncertain. The DNA end favors TRBJ2-7, so the J call may be wrong. Looked up from germline, CDR1 is DFQATT and CDR2 is SNEGSKA (reference sequence). The CDR3 length is 16 residues. The CDR3 reads CSARGGGHTAYYEQYF. DNA for the CDR3: TGCAGTGCTAGAGGGGGTGGGCACACGGCCTACTACGAGCAGTACTTC.